A selection of T cell receptor beta chains follows, all from one sample in a study of CD8+ T cells in alopecia areata. Assay used: immunoSEQ multiplex PCR; TCRdb lists only in-frame clones, some missing. The sample includes 200,000 to 250,000 clones, around 43% of them seen just once. The source material was CD4+ T cells sorted from blood, sampled at roughly week 36, from a patient treated with tofacitinib. The receptors come from a human donor with alopecia areata. The CDR3 runs from the conserved cysteine through the conserved F or W. A D gene is named only where the DNA matches it firmly. Some rows have no size entry. The others give once, few or many, or a class for an expanded clone.

J gene: TRBJ1-3
D gene: -
clone size: -
V gene: TRBV29-1
CDR3 DNA: TGCAGCGTTGAACCCCAGGGTGCTGGAAACACCATATATTTT
CDR3 protein: CSVEPQGAGNTIYF

J gene: TRBJ2-7
D gene: -
clone size: few
V gene: TRBV7-9
CDR3 DNA: TGTGCCAGCACCTTCAGCTCCTACGAGCAGTACTTC
CDR3 protein: CASTFSSYEQYF

J gene: TRBJ2-7
D gene: TRBD2
clone size: -
V gene: TRBV7-2
CDR3 DNA: TGTGCCAGCAGCTGGGGCGGGAGCTACGAGCAGTACTTC
CDR3 protein: CASSWGGSYEQYF

J gene: TRBJ1-2
D gene: -
clone size: -
V gene: TRBV29-1
CDR3 DNA: TGCAGCGTTGAAGATAAGACACGCACCTTC
CDR3 protein: CSVEDKTRTF

J gene: TRBJ1-2
D gene: -
clone size: -
V gene: TRBV11-2
CDR3 DNA: TGTGCCAGCAGCTTAGTCTCTGGGGTAAACTATGGCTACACCTTC
CDR3 protein: CASSLVSGVNYGYTF

J gene: TRBJ2-7
D gene: -
clone size: once
V gene: TRBV30
CDR3 DNA: TGTGCCTGGAGAGGTTACAGGCCAGGGTCCTCCTACGAGCAGTACTTC
CDR3 protein: CAWRGYRPGSSYEQYF

J gene: TRBJ1-1
D gene: -
clone size: -
V gene: TRBV27
CDR3 DNA: TGTGCCAGGACGGGACGGCCGAACACTGAAGCTTTCTTT
CDR3 protein: CARTGRPNTEAFF

J gene: TRBJ2-1
D gene: TRBD2
clone size: -
V gene: TRBV30
CDR3 DNA: TGTGCCTGGTCCCGACTAGCGGGAGGGAATGAGCAGTTCTTC
CDR3 protein: CAWSRLAGGNEQFF

J gene: TRBJ2-5
D gene: TRBD2
clone size: few
V gene: TRBV6-6
CDR3 DNA: TGTGCCAGCAGTTACGGTAGCGGGAGGGTAGAGACCCAGTACTTC
CDR3 protein: CASSYGSGRVETQYF

J gene: TRBJ2-3
D gene: -
clone size: few
V gene: TRBV5-1
CDR3 DNA: TGCGCCAGCAGCCGAAGTACCAGCACAGATACGCAGTATTTT
CDR3 protein: CASSRSTSTDTQYF

J gene: TRBJ2-1
D gene: TRBD1
clone size: few
V gene: TRBV6-6
CDR3 DNA: TGTGCCAGCAGTCTGGGGACAGGGGGCAGGGATGAGCAGTTCTTC
CDR3 protein: CASSLGTGGRDEQFF

J gene: TRBJ1-3
D gene: -
clone size: -
V gene: TRBV9
CDR3 DNA: TGTGCCAGCAGCCCTCAGGGGCTAGTAGGAAACACCATATATTTT
CDR3 protein: CASSPQGLVGNTIYF

J gene: TRBJ2-2
D gene: TRBD2
clone size: few
V gene: TRBV29-1
CDR3 DNA: TGCAGCGTTGTTAGAAGCGGGACCCGAAAGGAGGAGCTGTTTTTT
CDR3 protein: CSVVRSGTRKEELFF

J gene: TRBJ2-5
D gene: -
clone size: -
V gene: TRBV5-1
CDR3 DNA: TGCGCCAGCAGCTTAGGCCAGATCCAAGAGACCCAGTACTTC
CDR3 protein: CASSLGQIQETQYF

J gene: TRBJ1-2
D gene: TRBD1
clone size: few
V gene: TRBV6-6
CDR3 DNA: TGTGCCAGCAGGACGGCAGGGGGCTATGGCTACACCTTC
CDR3 protein: CASRTAGGYGYTF

J gene: TRBJ1-5
D gene: TRBD1
clone size: -
V gene: TRBV29-1
CDR3 DNA: TGCAGCGCTCAACAGGGGACCAGTCAGCCCCAGCATTTT
CDR3 protein: CSAQQGTSQPQHF

J gene: TRBJ2-7
D gene: -
clone size: -
V gene: TRBV2
CDR3 DNA: TGTGCCAGCAGTGAAGCCAGCTACGAGCAGTACTTC
CDR3 protein: CASSEASYEQYF

J gene: TRBJ1-2
D gene: -
clone size: -
V gene: TRBV25-1
CDR3 DNA: TGTGCCAGCAGTGATAGACAGAGCTATGGCTACACCTTC
CDR3 protein: CASSDRQSYGYTF

J gene: TRBJ2-6
D gene: -
clone size: many
V gene: TRBV10-3
CDR3 DNA: TGTGCCATCAGTGCTGCAGGGCTCGGGGCCAACGTCCTGACTTTC
CDR3 protein: CAISAAGLGANVLTF

J gene: TRBJ2-7
D gene: -
clone size: few
V gene: TRBV5-1
CDR3 DNA: TGCGCCAGCAGCTTGGTTGGGGACGAGCAGTACTTC
CDR3 protein: CASSLVGDEQYF

J gene: TRBJ2-1
D gene: -
clone size: -
V gene: TRBV7-9
CDR3 DNA: TGTGCCAGCAGCCAACGGACGGAGTCCTACAATGAGCAGTTCTTC
CDR3 protein: CASSQRTESYNEQFF

J gene: TRBJ2-2
D gene: TRBD1
clone size: -
V gene: TRBV6-5
CDR3 DNA: TGTGCCAGCAGTTACTCTCCCCAGGGGGCGACCGGGGAGCTGTTTTTT
CDR3 protein: CASSYSPQGATGELFF

J gene: TRBJ1-2
D gene: -
clone size: -
V gene: TRBV29-1
CDR3 DNA: TGCAGCGTCTATAGGGACATCAACTATGGCTACACCTTC
CDR3 protein: CSVYRDINYGYTF

J gene: TRBJ2-3
D gene: TRBD2
clone size: -
V gene: TRBV10-3
CDR3 DNA: TGTGCCATCAACCGAGGCGGGGGGACAGATACGCAGTATTTT
CDR3 protein: CAINRGGGTDTQYF

J gene: TRBJ2-7
D gene: -
clone size: -
V gene: TRBV5-1
CDR3 DNA: TGCGCCAGCAGCTTTAACAGGGTTGACTACGAGCAGTACTTC
CDR3 protein: CASSFNRVDYEQYF

J gene: TRBJ2-1
D gene: -
clone size: -
V gene: TRBV5-6
CDR3 DNA: TGTGCCACCTCGGGACGGTGGCTTTCCTACAATGAGCAGTTCTTC
CDR3 protein: CATSGRWLSYNEQFF

J gene: TRBJ2-2
D gene: -
clone size: -
V gene: TRBV29-1
CDR3 DNA: TGCAGCGTTGAAGGCCAGTTCAGGACCGGGGAGCTGTTTTTT
CDR3 protein: CSVEGQFRTGELFF

J gene: TRBJ1-2
D gene: -
clone size: -
V gene: TRBV5-1
CDR3 DNA: TGCGCCAGCAGCTTAAAGGACAGCTATGGCTACACCTTC
CDR3 protein: CASSLKDSYGYTF

J gene: TRBJ1-1
D gene: -
clone size: once
V gene: TRBV7-9
CDR3 DNA: TGTGCCAGCAGCTTAAGGGGGAACACTGAAGCTTTCTTT
CDR3 protein: CASSLRGNTEAFF

J gene: TRBJ1-4
D gene: -
clone size: -
V gene: TRBV18
CDR3 DNA: TGTGCCAGCTCGTCCAGAGACAATGAAAAACTGTTTTTT
CDR3 protein: CASSSRDNEKLFF

J gene: TRBJ1-5
D gene: -
clone size: -
V gene: TRBV19
CDR3 DNA: TGTGCCAGTAGTAACACAGTGGGTGTTAGCAATCAGCCCCAGCATTTT
CDR3 protein: CASSNTVGVSNQPQHF

J gene: TRBJ2-3
D gene: -
clone size: -
V gene: TRBV7-8
CDR3 DNA: TGTGCCAGCAGCTTAGGGGCAGGGGAGGACACAGATACGCAGTATTTT
CDR3 protein: CASSLGAGEDTDTQYF

J gene: TRBJ2-5
D gene: -
clone size: -
V gene: TRBV30
CDR3 DNA: TGTGCCTGGAATAAGGGCGGCGGAGAAGGGACCCAGTACTTC
CDR3 protein: CAWNKGGGEGTQYF

J gene: TRBJ1-5
D gene: -
clone size: -
V gene: TRBV30
CDR3 DNA: TGTGCCTGGAGTCGCGGAGTTAGCAATCAGCCCCAGCATTTT
CDR3 protein: CAWSRGVSNQPQHF

J gene: TRBJ1-1
D gene: -
clone size: -
V gene: TRBV6-1
CDR3 DNA: TGTGCCAGCAAGTTAGCGAACACTGAAGCTTTCTTT
CDR3 protein: CASKLANTEAFF

J gene: TRBJ2-3
D gene: -
clone size: once
V gene: TRBV29-1
CDR3 DNA: TGCAGCGTTGAAGAGACAACGAAGAGCGGAGATACGCAGTATTTT
CDR3 protein: CSVEETTKSGDTQYF